This T cell receptor beta chain was found in a study of blood T cell repertoires in COVID-19 (dated by TCRdb to 2018 to 2021). About the study as a whole: Collaborator samples came from the United States, Italy and Spain and covered acute and convalescent phases of COVID-19. The material from the prospective study consisted of cDNA or gDNA derived from T cells, B-cell-depleted T cells, or PBMCs. The dataset comprised deeply sampled blood TCRbeta repertoires from subjects exposed to, actively infected with, or recovered from COVID-19. The repertoires were released in a freely available public database meant as a resource for research on the immune response to SARS-CoV-2. The samples were drawn from two sources: the first 160 participants of the ongoing ImmuneRACE study, and some 1,300 subjects contributed by 6 global collaborators. A de-identified subject ID, COVID-19 status, age in years and sex were almost always included in the sample metadata. Where available, HLA class I and class II types were taken from metadata supplied by the sample provider and were not determined by assay-based typing.

The immunoSEQ Assay, a bias-controlled multiplex PCR, was used to amplify TCRbeta CDR3 regions from genomic DNA. The source study handled its data this way. Nucleated cell counts per sample were estimated from amplification of reference gene primers within the assay. Sequence reads were collapsed and filtered to measure the absolute abundance of every unique TCRbeta CDR3 rearrangement. For each sample, productive Simpson clonality was calculated as the square root of Simpson's diversity index over productive rearrangements. As stored in TCRdb, this immuneACCESS dataset retains in-frame rearrangements with V and J assigned. A fraction of the clones does not appear; measured against another copy, unresolved V genes explain less than half of the discrepancy, and the remainder lacks a known reason. The V and J calls and clone size are taken from that table; D and trimming were inferred from the DNA. The sample data list fewer than 350,000 clones, and under 95% of these were observed just once. In total, the top ten clones hold 2.5% to 3% of the sample.

CDR1 and CDR2, per the germline V gene, are SNHLY and FYNNEI. CDR3 length: 14 amino acids, cysteine to phenylalanine. This entry keeps only the CDR3 DNA: 42 bases, framed from base 1. V lost 1 base and J lost 1 base; the stretch between them is 7 bases long. Enrolling through a virtual design, the prospective study's participants ranged in age from about 18 to 100 years and lived across 24 United States geographic areas. In the prospective study, cohorts were assigned on the basis of participant-reported clinical history obtained from a screening survey and a study questionnaire. Exposed participants had been in contact, within 2 weeks of entering the study, with a person who had a PCR-confirmed or clinician-diagnosed case of COVID-19. Each participant in the prospective study had whole blood, serum and a nasopharyngeal or oropharyngeal swab collected by mobile phlebotomists. Additional blood draws and questionnaires over an approximately two-month period could optionally be provided by prospective study participants. Before DNA extraction, prospective study blood samples were shipped either frozen or at room temperature.

With regard to this clone: Its recognized antigen is unknown. No per-base quality is available; no much larger clone lies one base away.

Beyond this particular receptor, the publication reports: The amount of clinical and demographic metadata varied by source and participant and was provided uncurated.

Sequenced input: PBMCs or T cells enriched from blood (not recorded which). The chain is encoded by TRBV2 joined to TRBJ1-1, with no reliable assignment of the D segment. The clonotype originates from a man aged 35 to 55 who had been exposed to COVID-19. The DNA sequence is as follows: TGTGCCAGCAGTGAAGTCGGGAAGAACACTGAAGCTTTCTTT. The resulting protein is CASSEVGKNTEAFF. Extended through the reference TRBV2 and TRBJ1-1 proteins, this CDR3 yields the full variable domain: EPEVTQTPSHQVTQMGQEVILRCVPISNHLYFYWYRQILGQKVEFLVSFYNNEISEKSEIFDDQFSVERPDGSNFTLKIRSTKLEDSAMYFCASSEVGKNTEAFFGQGTRLTVV.